The 3 T cell receptor beta chains listed next were all sequenced from one sample in a study of PD-L1 blockade in urothelial cancer. Specified time point: pretreatment peripheral blood. Assay: immunoSEQ multiplex PCR; the TCRdb copy retains only in-frame clones and omits some. This table holds tens of thousands of clones, 85% found once. The sequencing used PBMCs, collected around atezolizumab (anti-PD-L1) treatment. These receptor sequences come from a man in his 60s with urothelial cancer.

V gene TRBV4-2 combines with J gene TRBJ2-4; 11 bases are shared with TRBD2. Germline V gives CDR1 LGHNA, CDR2 YNFKEQ. J was trimmed by 5 bases and V by 1 base; bases with no gene match: 10. The CDR3 consists of 18 residues. The CDR3 protein is CASSQALVAGGVQNIQYF. The CDR3 bases are TGTGCCAGCAGCCAAGCCCTCGTAGCGGGGGGGGTCCAAAACATTCAGTACTTC.

The chain recombines TRBV15 with TRBJ2-5; no clear D. Germline V gene data show CDR1 as LNHNV and CDR2 as YYDKDF (reference sequence). V lost 3 bases to trimming and J lost 1 base, with 12 bases between them. CDR3 size: 15 residues. CDR3 in DNA: TGTGCCACCAGCAGGTCCCTCGGGTTCCAAGAGACCCAGTACTTC. Encoded protein: CATSRSLGFQETQYF.

The genes are TRBV28 and TRBJ2-3; D not resolved. The CDR3 extends over 13 amino acids. Germline V CDR1 and CDR2: MDHEN, SYDVKM. The V and J ends lost 6 bases and 5 bases respectively, with 12 bases between them. The CDR3 is CASSYAPGDTQYF. CDR3 nucleotide sequence: TGTGCCAGCAGCTATGCCCCTGGAGATACGCAGTATTTT.